Shown below are 5 T cell receptor beta chains from a single sample sequenced in a study of cytomegalovirus exposure and HLA in healthy donors. Primers: 60 Vbeta forward and 13 Jbeta reverse. Produced via immunoSEQ multiplex PCR; TCRdb's table is partial and in-frame only. This table holds approximately 210,000 clones, roughly 82% found once. Sequencing used PBMCs. The receptors come from a man between 35 and 55 years old in good health and CMV-seropositive.

J is TRBJ2-1 and V is TRBV10-1, with 14 bases fitting TRBD2. The CDR3 runs 16 residues. CDR1 and CDR2 from the germline V gene are WNHNN and SYGVQD (reference sequence). The ends lost 5 bases at V and 7 bases at J; junction bases unmatched: 7. CDR3 DNA sequence: TGCGCCAGCAGTCCGGGACTAGCGGGAGTAAGGAATGAGCAGTTCTTC. It yields the protein CASSPGLAGVRNEQFF.

This clone was observed a few times. This chain links TRBV2 with TRBJ1-1; D is possibly TRBD1 (6 bases). V was shortened by 7 bases and J by 8 bases, with 11 bases between the two germline ends. Germline CDR1 reads SNHLY; CDR2 reads FYNNEI. The CDR3 consists of 11 residues. CDR3 residues: CASTSDREAFF. The CDR3 region has the DNA TGTGCCAGCACCTCGGACAGAGAAGCTTTCTTT. Together with reference TRBV2 and TRBJ1-1, the CDR3 gives the full variable domain: EPEVTQTPSHQVTQMGQEVILRCVPISNHLYFYWYRQILGQKVEFLVSFYNNEISEKSEIFDDQFSVERPDGSNFTLKIRSTKLEDSAMYFCASTSDREAFFGQGTRLTVV.

The chain links TRBV25-1 to TRBJ2-3; 7 nucleotides align to TRBD2. Unmatched junction bases numbered 10, after V lost 3 bases and J lost 4 bases. CDR1 is MGHDK, CDR2 SYGVNS, per germline. The CDR3 covers 16 residues. The CDR3 protein is CASSDRTSSGSDTQYF. The CDR3 coding sequence is TGTGCCAGCAGTGATCGGACTAGTTCGGGGTCAGATACGCAGTATTTT.

Of note for this clone: One junction end disagrees with the germline gene, perhaps due to a read error. Other DNA sequences from this sample encode an identical CDR3 as well. The chain recombines TRBV7-8 with TRBJ1-1; D perhaps matches TRBD1 (5 bases). Germline V lookup: CDR1 SGHVS, CDR2 FQNEAQ. The CDR3 covers 15 residues. CDR3 DNA sequence: TGTGCCAGTAGCTTAGCTGGGGGAGGGAACACTGAAGCTTTCTTT. It yields the protein CASSLAGGGNTEAFF.

The chain uses TRBV30 and TRBJ1-3; weak D call: TRBD1 (5 bases). Germline V CDR1 and CDR2: GTSNPN, SVGIG (reference sequence). CDR3 length: 13 residues. The V and J ends lost 5 bases and 4 bases respectively, with 12 bases between them. The CDR3 loop reads CAWDQGGGNTIYF. DNA of the CDR3: TGTGCCTGGGATCAGGGTGGCGGAAACACCATATATTTT.